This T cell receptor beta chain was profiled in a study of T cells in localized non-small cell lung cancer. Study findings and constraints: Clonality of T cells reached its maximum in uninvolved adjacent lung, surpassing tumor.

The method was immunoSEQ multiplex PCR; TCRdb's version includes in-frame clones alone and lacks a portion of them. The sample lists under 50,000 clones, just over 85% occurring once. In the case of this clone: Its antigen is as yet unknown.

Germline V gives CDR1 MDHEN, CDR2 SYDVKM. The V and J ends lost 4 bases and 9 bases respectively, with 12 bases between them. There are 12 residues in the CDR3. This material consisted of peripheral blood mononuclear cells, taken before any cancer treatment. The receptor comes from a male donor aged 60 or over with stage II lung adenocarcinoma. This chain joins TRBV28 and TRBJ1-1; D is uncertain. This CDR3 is CASSSGPGQAFF. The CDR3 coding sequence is TGTGCCAGCAGTTCAGGACCGGGCCAAGCTTTCTTT.